A single sample gave rise to the 28 T cell receptor beta chains below, sequenced in a study of blood T cells in healthy people across ages (dated by TCRdb to between 2014 and 2016). The library was made by 5' RACE. A second PCR of roughly 7 to 12 cycles was run with a J-beta primer mix and a sample-barcoded 5' primer. The public reads were reanalyzed by TCRdb: fastp trimming at Q25, MiXCR alignment, in-frame beta chains only. Under each unique CDR3 protein, matching rows form one entry showing the most common genes and DNA. The sample table records 1.8 million or so distinct CDR3 sequences; around 40% of these occur just once. Together, the top ten hold roughly 24% of the sample. Sequencing input: blood. These receptors all come from a human donor in good health.

This chain links TRBV3-1 with TRBJ1-2, with D unclear. The germline V gene has CDR1 LGHDT and CDR2 YNNKEL (reference sequence). V lost 4 bases, J lost 6 bases, and 12 bases lay in between. The CDR3 length is 13 residues. The CDR3 DNA sequence: TGTGCCAGCAGCCTCTTGTTTGGAGATGGCTACACCTTC. Its protein is CASSLLFGDGYTF.

This clonotype was counted a few times. The V gene is TRBV20-1, the J gene TRBJ2-3; TRBD2 aligns across 7 bases. V was clipped by 4 bases and J by 0 bases; unmatched bases: 7. CDR1 and CDR2 (germline): DFQATT, SNEGSKA (reference sequence). The CDR3 is made up of 15 amino acids. The CDR3 spells CSANGEGSSTDTQYF. Written as DNA, the CDR3 is TGCAGTGCTAACGGGGAGGGGTCTAGCACAGATACGCAGTATTTT.

V is TRBV7-9 and J is TRBJ2-1; the match to TRBD2 covers 7 bases. J lost 7 bases, V lost 4 bases, and 16 bases had no gene match. Germline V gives CDR1 SEHNR, CDR2 FQNEAQ (reference sequence). The CDR3 sequence is 17 residues long. Here the CDR3 DNA reads TGTGCCAGCAGCTCATCCCGACTAGCAAACCCAACAAATGAGCAGTTCTTC. It encodes CASSSSRLANPTNEQFF.

V is TRBV7-7 and J is TRBJ1-4; 9 bases align to TRBD1. The germline gives CDR1 SSHAT, CDR2 FNYEAQ (reference sequence). J gave up 5 bases and V 6 bases, and 10 bases lay outside the gene matches. The CDR3 loop spans 16 amino acids. The CDR3 nucleotides are TGTGCCAGCAGAGGATTACCGGGACAGGGAAATGAAAAACTGTTTTTT. Its protein is CASRGLPGQGNEKLFF. Supplemented by reference TRBV7-7 and TRBJ1-4, the full variable domain reads GAGVSQSPRYKVTKRGQDVTLRCDPISSHATLYWYQQALGQGPEFLTYFNYEAQPDKSGLPSDRFSAERPEGSISTLTIQRTEQRDSAMYRCASRGLPGQGNEKLFFGSGTQLSVL.

This clonotype was seen only once. The J gene is TRBJ1-2, the V gene TRBV5-1, with 7 bases matching TRBD1. CDR3 length: 13 amino acids. The ends lost 3 bases at V and 8 bases at J; junction bases unmatched: 7. Germline V lookup: CDR1 SGHRS, CDR2 YFSETQ. This chain's CDR3 is CASSSEGGRGYTF. The CDR3 DNA sequence: TGCGCCAGCAGCTCCGAAGGGGGCAGGGGCTACACCTTC.

The chain joins TRBV4-3 to TRBJ2-7, with TRBD2 identical over 8 bases. V was pared by 6 bases and J by 7 bases, with 14 bases of the junction left unmatched. CDR1 and CDR2 from the germline V gene are LGHNA and YSLEER. The CDR3 covers 15 residues. CDR3 nucleotide sequence: TGCGCCAGCAGGCCGGGACTAGTCGGTGGAGGGGAGCAGTACTTC. It codes for CASRPGLVGGGEQYF.

The rearrangement joins TRBV12-3 or TRBV12-4 to TRBJ1-2; D gene unclear. This CDR3 spans 13 amino acids. The V end was cut by 7 bases, the J end by 3 bases, with 12 bases between. CDR3: CASTELQYYGYTF. Here the CDR3 DNA reads TGTGCCAGCACCGAATTACAGTACTATGGCTACACCTTC.

V usage is TRBV12-3 or TRBV12-4 and J usage is TRBJ2-1; D not certain. V gave up 7 bases and J gave up 9 bases, with 13 bases separating them. This CDR3 is built from 12 residues. The CDR3 sequence is CASTGPRGEQFF. CDR3 bases: TGTGCCAGCACCGGTCCCCGTGGTGAGCAGTTCTTC.

This clonotype was counted between two and nine times. This chain links TRBV28 with TRBJ2-4; 8 nucleotides line up with TRBD1. Germline V gene data show CDR1 as MDHEN and CDR2 as SYDVKM. Trimming took 3 bases from V and 0 from J; bases not matched to a gene: 19. The CDR3 spans 21 residues. The CDR3 region has the DNA TGTGCCAGCAGTTTCCTCAGCTTGCGAGACAGGGGAGAAGTAGCCAAAAACATTCAGTACTTC. It encodes CASSFLSLRDRGEVAKNIQYF.

This clonotype has more than one count but fewer than ten. The chain recombines TRBV20-1 with TRBJ2-7, with D perhaps assigned TRBD1 or TRBD2 (5 bases each). This CDR3 has 12 amino acids. Trimming removed 6 bases at V and 3 bases at J, with 12 bases between. Germline values: CDR1 DFQATT, CDR2 SNEGSKA (reference sequence). CDR3 sequence (DNA): TGCAGTGCGGACGGGGACCTCTACGAGCAGTACTTC. This codes for CSADGDLYEQYF.

V is TRBV12-3 or TRBV12-4 and J is TRBJ1-5; D perhaps matches TRBD1 (6 bases). The CDR3 extends over 14 amino acids. V lost 6 bases and J lost 2, with 11 bases in between. CDR3 loop: CASREPGGNQPQHF. The CDR3 bases are TGTGCCAGCAGAGAACCAGGGGGCAATCAGCCCCAGCATTTT.

The rearrangement links TRBV20-1 to TRBJ1-5, with D possibly being TRBD1 (6 bases). CDR1 and CDR2 (germline): DFQATT, SNEGSKA (reference sequence). The CDR3 is 16 amino acids. Trimming took off 0 bases at V and 5 bases at J, with 17 bases between the two ends. CDR3 sequence reads: CSARDHVLDSDQPQHF. The CDR3 bases are TGCAGTGCTAGAGATCATGTTTTGGACAGCGATCAGCCCCAGCATTTT.

The chain recombines TRBV28 with TRBJ2-1, with 7 bases identical to TRBD1. With 10 bases clipped from V and 5 bases from J, the junction kept 8 bases outside the gene matches. The germline gives CDR1 MDHEN, CDR2 SYDVKM. The CDR3 is 13 residues long. CDR3 bases: TGTGCCACCGGGACAGACAAAGACAATGAGCAGTTCTTC. It codes for CATGTDKDNEQFF.

As regards this clonotype: One end of the junction varies from germline; a read error may be responsible. The chain combines TRBV6-6 with TRBJ2-1, with 9 bases matching TRBD1. The CDR3 extends over 15 amino acids. The germline V gene has CDR1 MNHNY and CDR2 SVGAGI (reference sequence). DNA of the CDR3: TGTGCCAGCACCCCGGGACAGGGATTCCACAATGAGCAGGTCTTC. It yields the protein CASTPGQGFHNEQVF.

Only a few counts were recorded for this clonotype. The chain employs TRBV5-4 and TRBJ1-2; D ambiguous. This CDR3 has 14 amino acids. Trimming pared 1 base from V and 2 bases from J, leaving 9 bases between. CDR1 SGHNT and CDR2 YYREEE come from the germline V gene (reference sequence). CDR3 protein: CASSLLQQNYGYTF. The CDR3 DNA follows: TGTGCCAGCAGCTTGTTGCAGCAGAACTATGGCTACACCTTC.

The V call is TRBV4-1, the J call TRBJ2-3; tentatively, D is TRBD1 (5 bases). The V gene's germline CDR1 is MGHRA and CDR2 YSYEKL. There are 15 residues in the CDR3. Trimming cost V 4 bases and J 6 bases, with 17 bases left between them. The CDR3 loop reads CASSPWAGLGDTQYF. The CDR3 DNA is TGCGCCAGCAGCCCCTGGGCAGGGCTTGGGGATACGCAGTATTTT.

The chain uses TRBV20-1 and TRBJ2-3, with D hard to call. V lost 1 base, J lost 5 bases, and 13 bases lay in between. Germline lookup yields CDR1 DFQATT and CDR2 SNEGSKA (reference sequence). The CDR3 sequence is 14 residues long. Here the CDR3 reads CSARADSSLDTQYF. In DNA form, the CDR3 reads TGCAGTGCTAGAGCTGATAGCTCACTAGATACGCAGTATTTT.

This chain links TRBV20-1 with TRBJ2-1, with 8 bases matching TRBD1. Germline CDR1 is DFQATT and CDR2 is SNEGSKA (reference sequence). Losses at the gene ends were 2 bases for V and 9 bases for J; bases not matched to a gene: 9. The CDR3 is 14 amino acids. CDR3 sequence reads: CSARRQGARGEQFF. CDR3 in DNA: TGCAGTGCTAGACGGCAGGGGGCTCGTGGTGAGCAGTTCTTC.

The V gene is TRBV9, the J gene TRBJ2-7, with D possibly being TRBD1 (5 bases). V was shortened by 3 bases and J by 0 bases, with 16 bases between the two germline ends. Germline V gives CDR1 SGDLS, CDR2 YYNGEE. This CDR3 region has 16 residues. CDR3 nucleotides: TGTGCCAGCAGCGAGGGGTCCGGGTACGGCTCCTACGAGCAGTACTTC. This encodes CASSEGSGYGSYEQYF.

The rearrangement uses TRBV10-3 and TRBJ1-2, with 8 bases aligning to TRBD1. V lost 0 bases to trimming and J lost 6 bases; unmatched junction nucleotides: 9. The germline V gene has CDR1 ENHRY and CDR2 SYGVKD. CDR3 size: 16 residues. The DNA for the CDR3 is TGTGCCATCAGTGAGTCTAAGTTGCCGACAGGGGATGGCTACACCTTC. Its protein product is CAISESKLPTGDGYTF.

This clonotype was seen a few times. The V call is TRBV20-1, the J call TRBJ1-5; TRBD1 agrees at 8 bases. Trimming cost V 4 bases and J 11 bases; bases outside gene matches: 4. The CDR3 is made up of 11 amino acids. In germline, CDR1 is DFQATT, CDR2 SNEGSKA (reference sequence). CDR3 bases: TGCAGTGCTACTCCGGACAGGGCCCAGCATTTT. Encoded protein: CSATPDRAQHF.

The chain links TRBV20-1 to TRBJ2-5, with 7 bases matching TRBD1. With the DNA end fitting TRBJ2-7 better, the J assignment may be wrong. The CDR3 is made up of 13 amino acids. From germline, CDR1 is DFQATT and CDR2 SNEGSKA (reference sequence). The CDR3 here is CSASRDRPYEQYF. The DNA for the CDR3 is TGCAGTGCTAGCAGGGACAGACCCTACGAGCAGTACTTC.

The rearrangement joins TRBV5-1 to TRBJ2-2; 7 bases line up with TRBD2. Per germline, CDR1 SGHRS and CDR2 YFSETQ. The CDR3 covers 15 residues. The ends lost 5 bases at V and 7 bases at J; junction bases unmatched: 11. CDR3 bases: TGCGCCAGCAGTATAACTAGCGCTTCCATCGGGGAGCTGTTTTTT. Its translation: CASSITSASIGELFF.

Concerning this clonotype: A much larger clone lies a single base off, so this may be a read error. The CDR3 sequence is CAGSVESTGNYGYTF. The CDR3 nucleotides read TGTGCCGGCAGTGTTGAATCGACGGGGAACTATGGCTACACCTTC. This chain joins TRBV2 and TRBJ1-2, with D unresolved. From germline, CDR1 is SNHLY and CDR2 FYNNEI. This CDR3 comprises 15 residues.

This clonotype was recorded a few times. The chain employs TRBV7-8 and TRBJ1-5; 9 nucleotides agree with TRBD1. V dropped 3 bases and J dropped 5; count of bases not matched to a gene: 8. This CDR3 region has 16 residues. CDR1 is SGHVS, CDR2 FQNEAQ, per germline. The CDR3 protein is CASSFHQGQGYQPQHF. CDR3 coding DNA: TGTGCCAGCAGCTTCCATCAGGGACAGGGTTATCAGCCCCAGCATTTT.

In nucleotides, the CDR3 is TGTGCCAGCAGTGACAACAACTATGGCTACACCTTC. It specifies CASSDNNYGYTF. This chain links TRBV28 with TRBJ1-2; D not resolved. V dropped 5 bases and J dropped 2 bases, with 6 bases sitting between them. Per the germline V gene, CDR1 is MDHEN and CDR2 is SYDVKM. The CDR3 length is 12 residues.

This chain joins TRBV28 and TRBJ2-1, with TRBD1 matching 8 bases. V shed 11 bases and J 9 bases; nucleotides not matched to a gene: 15. CDR1 is MDHEN, CDR2 SYDVKM, per germline. The CDR3 is made up of 14 amino acids. This CDR3 is CAGIQTRGLSEQFF. The CDR3 DNA is TGTGCCGGCATCCAGACCAGGGGGCTGAGTGAGCAGTTCTTC.

V and J are TRBV4-3 and TRBJ2-3, with unresolved D. This CDR3 spans 13 amino acids. With 6 bases removed from V and 4 bases from J, the gap between germline ends came to 11 bases. The germline CDR1 and CDR2 sequences are LGHNA and YSLEER. For the CDR3, the DNA is TGCGCCAGCAGTCACCCGTCGGCAGATACGCAGTATTTT. Residues: CASSHPSADTQYF.